This T cell receptor beta chain was identified during a study of blood T cell repertoires in COVID-19. Study as a whole: T cells, B-cell-depleted T cells, or PBMCs supplied cDNA or gDNA.

TCRdb's table, derived via immunoSEQ multiplex PCR, lists solely in-frame clones and lacks some. The sample lists about 160,000 clones; approximately 87% were seen once. V gave up 7 bases and J gave up 5 bases; unmatched junction bases: 16. This CDR3 has 16 amino acids. Germline-derived CDR1 and CDR2 are MDHEN and SYDVKM. Seattle-derived patients entered the study during active infection and were followed longitudinally. The receptor was isolated from a woman aged 70 to 79 with COVID-19, enrolled during active disease. The sample comprised peripheral blood. The V call is TRBV28, the J call TRBJ1-1; 7 bases are a match to TRBD1. The CDR3 DNA sequence: TGTGCCAGCACCCCCCTAGGAACAGGGGTCTGGACTGAAGCTTTCTTT. Amino acids: CASTPLGTGVWTEAFF.